The 13 T cell receptor beta chains in this list originate from one sample, sequenced in a study of blood T cells in healthy people across ages. A J-beta primer mix and a sample-barcoded 5' primer were used in a second PCR of about 6 to 12 cycles. TCRdb used MiXCR to reprocess the 5' RACE reads, holding one entry per CDR3 protein. The sample has roughly 800,000 distinct CDR3 sequences, 20% to 25% seen once; the top ten hold more than 3%. These sequences were also reported in another study, on T cells of mothers and their children.

Specimen: blood. These receptors came from a boy aged 5-17 years in good health.

The chain uses TRBV6-6 and TRBJ1-4; D unresolved. V shed 7 bases and J shed 5 bases, with 11 bases lying between them. The CDR3 is 13 residues long. Germline-derived CDR1 and CDR2 are MNHNY and SVGAGI (reference sequence). The CDR3 here is CASTRQQNEKLFF. Written as DNA, the CDR3 is TGTGCCAGCACGAGACAACAAAATGAAAAACTGTTTTTT.

This rearrangement joins TRBV6-2 or TRBV6-3 to TRBJ1-1, with D unresolved. This CDR3 contains 15 residues. The V and J ends lost 2 bases and 1 base respectively, with 11 bases between them. From germline, CDR1 is MNHEY and CDR2 SVGEGT. The CDR3 protein is CASSYVGVGNTEAFF. CDR3 in DNA: TGTGCCAGCAGTTACGTGGGAGTCGGGAACACTGAAGCTTTCTTT.

The genes are TRBV14 and TRBJ2-3, with 8 bases matching TRBD1. TRBJ1-1 explains the end of the DNA better; the J call may be wrong. CDR1 is SGHDN, CDR2 FVKESK, per germline. The length of the CDR3 is 14 residues. In DNA form, the CDR3 reads TGTGCCAGCAGCCAGAAGGACAGGGTTGTGCTGGCTTTCTTT. This sequence encodes CASSQKDRVVLAFF.

This clonotype was seen a handful of times. This chain joins TRBV20-1 and TRBJ1-5; D remains ambiguous. This CDR3 is built from 15 residues. Germline CDR1 and CDR2: DFQATT and SNEGSKA (reference sequence). Deletions cut 0 bases from V and 10 bases from J, with 19 bases between. The CDR3 DNA follows: TGCAGTGCTAGAGACTATCACTCTAGGACTCAACCCCAGCATTTT. It codes for CSARDYHSRTQPQHF.

In this sample, this clonotype turned up a few times. The rearrangement joins TRBV20-1 to TRBJ2-1; 7 positions match TRBD2. The J call could be wrong; TRBJ2-5 is a better fit for the DNA end. The length of the CDR3 is 14 residues. Germline V CDR1 and CDR2: DFQATT, SNEGSKA (reference sequence). As DNA, the CDR3 is TGCAGTGCTAGAGATGGTGCGGGGGAGGAGACCCAGTACTTC. Encoded protein: CSARDGAGEETQYF.

This chain connects TRBV7-3 to TRBJ2-1; either TRBD1 or TRBD2 may fit D (5 bases each). Trimming stripped 3 bases from V and 8 bases from J, with 17 bases between. Germline assignment: CDR1 SGHTA and CDR2 FQGTGA. The CDR3 sequence is 15 residues long. The CDR3 is CASSFRDGGWDEQFF. The CDR3 DNA reads TGTGCCAGCAGCTTTAGGGACGGTGGGTGGGATGAGCAGTTCTTC.

With regard to this clonotype: A junction end diverges from the germline sequence, so it may reflect a read error. The chain carries TRBV28 and TRBJ1-4; the D gene is possibly TRBD1 (5 bases). The germline gives CDR1 MDHEN, CDR2 SYDVKM. The CDR3 sequence is 14 residues long. CDR3 nucleotides: TGTGCCAGCGCGTCAGGGTCAACTAATGAAGAACTGTTTTTT. Its protein product is CASASGSTNEELFF.

The J gene is TRBJ2-1, the V gene TRBV12-3 or TRBV12-4, with D unresolved. V dropped 6 bases and J dropped 8 bases, with 14 bases sitting between them. The CDR3 is 13 amino acids. The CDR3 nucleotides are TGTGCCAGCAGCTACACGGCGGTCCATGAGCAGTTCTTC. Protein product: CASSYTAVHEQFF.

The rearrangement links TRBV6-6 to TRBJ2-1; D is unclear. CDR1 and CDR2 from the germline V gene are MNHNY and SVGAGI (reference sequence). V dropped 5 bases and J dropped 8 bases, with 10 bases sitting between them. The CDR3 is 12 amino acids. CDR3 region: CASSLPQHEQFF. The CDR3, as DNA: TGTGCCAGCAGTCTCCCCCAGCATGAGCAGTTCTTC.

This rearrangement joins TRBV7-2 to TRBJ1-6, with 7 bases fitting TRBD1. V dropped 3 bases and J dropped 9; count of bases not matched to a gene: 11. CDR1 and CDR2 (germline): SGHTA, FQGNSA. The CDR3 runs to 16 residues. The chain's CDR3 is CASSFRLRDSSSPLHF. For the CDR3, the DNA is TGTGCCAGCAGCTTTAGACTTCGGGACAGCTCTTCACCCCTCCACTTT.

V is TRBV7-9 and J is TRBJ2-7; D may be TRBD1 (6 bases). The V end lost 1 base, the J end lost 7 bases, and 20 bases lay between the germline ends. The CDR3 length is 16 residues. CDR1 is SEHNR and CDR2 is FQNEAQ in the germline V gene (reference sequence). The CDR3 here is CASSLGSSRGKDEQYF. CDR3 in DNA: TGTGCCAGCAGCTTAGGCTCGAGCAGGGGTAAAGATGAGCAGTACTTC.

V is TRBV20-1 and J is TRBJ2-5; 7 nucleotides agree with TRBD1. Judging by the DNA end, TRBJ2-1 fits better; the J call may be wrong. The CDR3 contains 14 residues. Germline V gene sequence: CDR1 DFQATT, CDR2 SNEGSKA (reference sequence). The CDR3 spells CSARGPGGFNEQFF. CDR3 in DNA: TGCAGTGCTAGAGGACCAGGGGGATTCAATGAGCAGTTCTTC.

This clonotype has just a few counts. This chain connects TRBV29-1 to TRBJ2-5, with D possibly matching TRBD1 (5 bases). The DNA matches TRBJ2-7 better at its end, which makes the J call doubtful. There are 15 residues in the CDR3. CDR1 is SQVTM and CDR2 is ANQGSEA in the germline V gene. The CDR3 nucleotides read TGCAGCGTTCACCTCTGGGGCAGGCAGCCCCACGAGCAGTACTTC. Encoded protein: CSVHLWGRQPHEQYF.